The 18 T cell receptor beta chains listed next were all sequenced from one sample in a study of T cell changes during pregnancy in multiple sclerosis (dated by TCRdb to between 2018 and 2020). Libraries came from the immunoSEQ multiplex PCR assay. TCRdb took this table from immuneACCESS and kept in-frame rearrangements with V and J called. Such tables lack part of the clones; where checked against another copy, unresolved V genes explain under half of the gap, and the rest is unexplained. The sample contains roughly 99,000 clones, 92% of them found a single time. The ten largest clones take up 2% to 3% of the sample. The specimen comprised peripheral blood, sampled after pregnancy. The origin of the receptors is a female donor in good health, enrolled as a control in a pregnancy study.

V usage is TRBV19 and J usage is TRBJ2-5, with D perhaps TRBD1 (6 bases). Trimming shortened V by 5 bases and J by 1 base, and 8 bases separated the two germline ends. Germline lookup yields CDR1 LNHDA and CDR2 SQIVND (reference sequence). This CDR3 has 13 amino acids. The CDR3 loop is CASSPQGQETQYF. As DNA, the CDR3 is TGTGCCAGTAGTCCACAGGGCCAAGAGACCCAGTACTTC.

This clone was seen a handful of times. The chain joins TRBV6-5 to TRBJ2-7, with 8 nucleotides matching TRBD1. V shed 6 bases, J shed 2 bases, and the junction held 9 bases outside the gene matches. CDR1 is MNHEY and CDR2 is SVGAGI in the germline V gene. This CDR3 contains 15 residues. The CDR3 DNA reads as TGTGCCAGCAGATCCGGACAGGGTGGGACCTACGAGCAGTACTTC. Amino acid sequence: CASRSGQGGTYEQYF.

The CDR3 loop is CASSRDPLGDTGELFF. In nucleotides, the CDR3 is TGCGCCAGCAGTAGAGATCCCTTAGGGGACACCGGGGAGCTGTTTTTT. The chain joins TRBV5-1 to TRBJ2-2; maybe TRBD1 (5 bases). The CDR3 is 16 residues long. Germline CDR1 SGHRS, CDR2 YFSETQ. With 5 bases removed from V and 3 bases from J, the gap between germline ends came to 17 bases.

The chain links TRBV7-8 to TRBJ2-1, with D possibly matching TRBD1 (5 bases). CDR3 length: 13 residues. Trimming shortened V by 2 bases and J by 9 bases, and 11 bases separated the two germline ends. CDR1 SGHVS and CDR2 FQNEAQ come from the germline V gene. Written as DNA, the CDR3 is TGTGCCAGCAGCTTAAGTCTAGGGGTTGAGCAGTTCTTC. This sequence encodes CASSLSLGVEQFF.

The chain employs TRBV7-2 and TRBJ2-7; 11 positions agree with TRBD2. CDR1 is SGHTA, CDR2 FQGNSA, per germline. The junction had 5 bases not matched to a gene; V was cut back by 6 bases and J by 4 bases. The CDR3 totals 14 residues. As DNA, the CDR3 is TGTGCCAGCAGTTCCCCTAGCGGGGGGTACGAGCAGTACTTC. This codes for CASSSPSGGYEQYF. Together with reference TRBV7-2 and TRBJ2-7, the CDR3 gives the full variable domain: GAGVSQSPSNKVTEKGKDVELRCDPISGHTALYWYRQSLGQGLEFLIYFQGNSAPDKSGLPSDRFSAERTGGSVSTLTIQRTQQEDSAVYLCASSSPSGGYEQYFGPGTRLTVT.

This chain joins TRBV7-9 and TRBJ2-5; D is perhaps TRBD1 (5 bases). In germline, CDR1 is SEHNR, CDR2 FQNEAQ (reference sequence). Trimming pared 5 bases from V and 1 base from J, leaving 14 bases between. The CDR3 runs to 15 residues. The CDR3 sequence is CASSPRQLRQETQYF. Written as DNA, the CDR3 is TGTGCCAGCAGCCCGAGACAGCTCCGCCAAGAGACCCAGTACTTC.

This chain connects TRBV5-1 to TRBJ2-7; 7 bases fit TRBD1. This CDR3 region has 16 residues. The V and J ends lost 1 base and 2 bases, in that order; junction bases with no gene match: 9. CDR1 is SGHRS, CDR2 YFSETQ, per germline. The chain's CDR3 is CASSLSTGQRAYEQYF. In DNA, the CDR3 is TGCGCCAGCAGCTTGAGTACGGGACAGAGAGCCTACGAGCAGTACTTC.

The genes are TRBV29-1 and TRBJ1-2; D gene unclear. The V gene lost 7 bases and the J gene lost 8 bases, with 11 bases spanning the gap. This CDR3 has 10 residues. Germline CDR1 SQVTM, CDR2 ANQGSEA. CDR3 nucleotide sequence: TGCAGCGCCGCTACGGAGGGCTACACCTTC. As protein: CSAATEGYTF. The full variable domain, its missing parts supplied by reference TRBV29-1 and TRBJ1-2, is SAVISQKPSRDICQRGTSLTIQCQVDSQVTMMFWYRQQPGQSLTLIATANQGSEATYESGFVIDKFPISRPNLTFSTLTVSNMSPEDSSIYLCSAATEGYTFGSGTRLTVV.

V is TRBV13 and J is TRBJ2-3, with 7 bases identical to TRBD1. V shed 5 bases, J shed 0 bases, and the junction held 8 bases outside the gene matches. This CDR3 region has 16 residues. The V gene's germline CDR1 is PRHDT and CDR2 FYEKMQ (reference sequence). The CDR3 region is CASSVRTGASTDTQYF. As DNA, the CDR3 is TGTGCCAGCAGCGTCAGGACAGGTGCTAGCACAGATACGCAGTATTTT.

There are a few counts of this clone. V and J are TRBV27 and TRBJ1-2, with D tentatively TRBD1 (6 bases). The CDR3 covers 15 residues. CDR1 and CDR2 from the germline V gene are MNHEY and SMNVEV (reference sequence). The ends were cut back, 4 bases at V and 3 bases at J, with 15 bases in the middle. The DNA of the CDR3 is TGTGCCAGCAGTTCCCACACAGGGCAACACTATGGCTACACCTTC. Amino acids: CASSSHTGQHYGYTF.

In this sample, this clone turned up a few times. V and J are TRBV7-9 and TRBJ1-1; unclear D gene. V gave up 3 bases and J gave up 5 bases, with 7 bases separating them. Germline CDR1 SEHNR, CDR2 FQNEAQ (reference sequence). The CDR3 covers 12 residues. CDR3 residues: CASSLGVTEAFF. CDR3 DNA: TGTGCCAGCAGCTTGGGCGTAACTGAAGCTTTCTTT.

This clone was recorded a few times. The gene calls are TRBV6-5 and TRBJ2-1; 12 nucleotides match TRBD2. The J segment lost 10 bases and the V segment lost 2 bases, leaving 9 bases of the junction unmatched. The germline CDR1 and CDR2 sequences are MNHEY and SVGAGI. The CDR3 length is 16 residues. This CDR3 reads CASSYLLAGGPGEQFF. As DNA, the CDR3 is TGTGCCAGCAGTTACCTCCTAGCGGGAGGGCCCGGGGAGCAGTTCTTC.

V usage is TRBV19 and J usage is TRBJ1-5; 7 bases line up with TRBD1. The CDR3 covers 15 residues. Germline lookup yields CDR1 LNHDA and CDR2 SQIVND (reference sequence). V shed 5 bases and J 6 bases; nucleotides not matched to a gene: 10. The CDR3 loop reads CASSYQGDRGQPQHF. CDR3 bases: TGTGCCAGTAGTTACCAGGGGGATAGGGGTCAGCCCCAGCATTTT.

J is TRBJ1-5 and V is TRBV19; 9 bases are shared with TRBD1. In germline, CDR1 is LNHDA, CDR2 SQIVND (reference sequence). V lost 4 bases and J lost 0; bases outside the gene matches: 7. The length of the CDR3 is 17 residues. The chain's CDR3 is CASSTTGGPYSNQPQHF. The DNA for the CDR3 is TGTGCCAGTAGTACGACAGGGGGTCCATATAGCAATCAGCCCCAGCATTTT.

Only one count was recorded for this clone. V usage is TRBV10-3 and J usage is TRBJ2-2; 7 bases agree with TRBD2. V lost 3 bases to trimming and J lost 0 bases; unmatched junction nucleotides: 4. There are 16 residues in the CDR3. Germline assignment: CDR1 ENHRY and CDR2 SYGVKD. In DNA, the CDR3 is TGTGCCATCAGTGACATAGCGGGTACGAACACCGGGGAGCTGTTTTTT. Translating gives CAISDIAGTNTGELFF.

The V gene is TRBV19, the J gene TRBJ1-6, with TRBD1 matching 7 bases. This CDR3 has 14 amino acids. V shed 8 bases and J 6 bases; nucleotides not matched to a gene: 7. Germline CDR1 LNHDA, CDR2 SQIVND (reference sequence). The CDR3 here is CASGPRGANSPLHF. CDR3 sequence (DNA): TGTGCCAGTGGACCCAGGGGGGCTAATTCACCCCTCCACTTT.

The V call is TRBV25-1, the J call TRBJ1-1; unclear D gene. The germline V gene has CDR1 MGHDK and CDR2 SYGVNS. The CDR3 spans 11 residues. V was pared by 3 bases and J by 11 bases, with 10 bases between. CDR3 nucleotides: TGTGCCAGCAGTGAGGCTTGGGAGGCTTTCTTT. This translates into CASSEAWEAFF.

The V call is TRBV15, the J call TRBJ1-3, with D uncertain. V dropped 0 bases and J dropped 0 bases, with 9 bases sitting between them. This CDR3 region has 16 residues. Germline CDR1 is LNHNV and CDR2 is YYDKDF (reference sequence). The CDR3 sequence is CATSRDISDSGNTIYF. The CDR3 DNA is TGTGCCACCAGCAGAGATATAAGCGACTCTGGAAACACCATATATTTT.